The TCR beta chain under discussion was sequenced for a study of vaccination and CD4 T cells after COVID-19. Oncomine TCR Beta short-read sequencing was applied to DNA from cultured CD4+ T cells. A single record per CDR3 protein comes from TCRdb applying MiXCR to the PCR reads. Among roughly 16,000 distinct CDR3 sequences listed, roughly 74% were seen once. The V end was cut by 3 bases, the J end by 2 bases, with 16 bases between. Germline assignment: CDR1 DFQATT and CDR2 SNEGSKA (reference sequence). The CDR3 consists of 15 residues. Details on this clonotype: The antigen is not known.

Described treatment: roughly 11-day PBMC culture with coronavirus spike peptide pools or control peptides (ViraFEST assay). This clonotype originated in a human donor who received a COVID-19 vaccine. Sequencing was performed on CD4+ T cells from blood, cultured in vitro, taken after SARS-CoV-2 vaccination. V is TRBV20-1 and J is TRBJ1-2; D not resolved. CDR3 residues: CSASPHSGINYGYTF. The CDR3 DNA sequence: TGCAGTGCTAGCCCTCATTCCGGGATCAACTATGGCTACACCTTC.